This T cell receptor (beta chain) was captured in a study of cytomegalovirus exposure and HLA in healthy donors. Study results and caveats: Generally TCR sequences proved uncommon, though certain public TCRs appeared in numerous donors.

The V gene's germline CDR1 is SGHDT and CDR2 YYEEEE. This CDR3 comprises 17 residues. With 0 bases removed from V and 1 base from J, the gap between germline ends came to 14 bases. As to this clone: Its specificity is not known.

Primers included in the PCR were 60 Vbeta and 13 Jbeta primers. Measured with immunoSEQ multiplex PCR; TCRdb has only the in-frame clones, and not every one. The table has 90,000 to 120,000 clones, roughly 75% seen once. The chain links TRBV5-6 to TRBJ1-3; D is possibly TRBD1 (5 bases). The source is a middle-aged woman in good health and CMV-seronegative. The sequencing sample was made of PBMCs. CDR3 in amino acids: CASSLDWGELSGNTIYF. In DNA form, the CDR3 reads TGTGCCAGCAGCTTGGACTGGGGGGAATTATCTGGAAACACCATATATTTT.